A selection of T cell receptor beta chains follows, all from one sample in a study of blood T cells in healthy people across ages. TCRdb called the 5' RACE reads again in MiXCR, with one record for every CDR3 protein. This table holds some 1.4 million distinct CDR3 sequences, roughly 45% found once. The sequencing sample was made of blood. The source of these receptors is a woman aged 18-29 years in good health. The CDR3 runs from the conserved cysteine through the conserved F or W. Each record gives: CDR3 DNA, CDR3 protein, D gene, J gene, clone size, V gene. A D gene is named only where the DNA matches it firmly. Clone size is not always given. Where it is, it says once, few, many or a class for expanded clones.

CDR3 DNA: TGTGCCAGCAGAGCCGGGACAGGTGTAGAGACCCAGTTCTTC; CDR3 protein: CASRAGTGVETQFF; D gene: TRBD1; J gene: TRBJ2-1; clone size: -; V gene: TRBV12-3/TRBV12-4
CDR3 DNA: TGCGCCAGCAGCCAAGTGTACAGGACACAAGATAACTATGGCTACACCTTC; CDR3 protein: CASSQVYRTQDNYGYTF; D gene: -; J gene: TRBJ1-2; clone size: -; V gene: TRBV4-1
CDR3 DNA: TGCGCCAGCAGCTTGGGCAGGGGGCTCACTCGGGGGGACGAGCAGTACTTC; CDR3 protein: CASSLGRGLTRGDEQYF; D gene: -; J gene: TRBJ2-7; clone size: -; V gene: TRBV5-1
CDR3 DNA: TGCAGCGTGAGAGAAGGGACAGGGGCCGGCTATGGCTACACCTTC; CDR3 protein: CSVREGTGAGYGYTF; D gene: TRBD1; J gene: TRBJ1-2; clone size: few; V gene: TRBV29-1
CDR3 DNA: TGCAGTGACGGCAGCGGGGACTCCTACGAGCAGTACTTC; CDR3 protein: CSDGSGDSYEQYF; D gene: TRBD2; J gene: TRBJ2-7; clone size: few; V gene: TRBV20-1
CDR3 DNA: TGTGCCATCAGTGAGAAGGGGGGCGCCCCTAACTATGGCTACACCTTC; CDR3 protein: CAISEKGGAPNYGYTF; D gene: -; J gene: TRBJ1-2; clone size: -; V gene: TRBV10-3
CDR3 DNA: TGCAGTGCTAGGGATATGCGGGAGTGGTATGAGCAGTTCTTC; CDR3 protein: CSARDMREWYEQFF; D gene: TRBD2; J gene: TRBJ2-1; clone size: -; V gene: TRBV20-1
CDR3 DNA: TGTGCCAGCAGGGGGGGGAGGACTAGCGCGAGGAGTTCCTACAATGAGCAGTTCTTC; CDR3 protein: CASRGGRTSARSSYNEQFF; D gene: TRBD2; J gene: TRBJ2-1; clone size: -; V gene: TRBV2
CDR3 DNA: TGTGCCATCCTCGGGACAGGGGGCAATGAGCAGTTCTTC; CDR3 protein: CAILGTGGNEQFF; D gene: TRBD1; J gene: TRBJ2-1; clone size: -; V gene: TRBV10-3
CDR3 DNA: TGTGCCAGCAGCAAACCGGGACTAACGGCCTACAATGAGCAGTACTTC; CDR3 protein: CASSKPGLTAYNEQYF; D gene: TRBD2; J gene: TRBJ2-5; clone size: -; V gene: TRBV7-2
CDR3 DNA: TGTGCCAGCGCCCTACCAGAGTGGGCTAGCGGGGGTAATGAGCAGTTCTTC; CDR3 protein: CASALPEWASGGNEQFF; D gene: TRBD2; J gene: TRBJ2-1; clone size: few; V gene: TRBV12-3/TRBV12-4
CDR3 DNA: TGTGCCAGCTCACCTGCGGAGCGGCGGGGAGAGACCCAGTACTTC; CDR3 protein: CASSPAERRGETQYF; D gene: -; J gene: TRBJ2-5; clone size: -; V gene: TRBV18
CDR3 DNA: TGTGCCAGCGGACTCGGGGGGGTCACCGGGGAGCTGTTTTTT; CDR3 protein: CASGLGGVTGELFF; D gene: TRBD2; J gene: TRBJ2-2; clone size: -; V gene: TRBV7-9
CDR3 DNA: TGCAGTGCGCAGGTCCAATACAATGAGCAGTTCTTC; CDR3 protein: CSAQVQYNEQFF; D gene: -; J gene: TRBJ2-1; clone size: -; V gene: TRBV20-1
CDR3 DNA: TGTGCCAGCAGCGTAGTGGCAGACTTCTCCTACGAGCAGTACTTC; CDR3 protein: CASSVVADFSYEQYF; D gene: -; J gene: TRBJ2-7; clone size: once; V gene: TRBV9
CDR3 DNA: TGCAGCGTTGAAGAGGCGGACAGGGGGTGGAGTGAAGCTTTCTTT; CDR3 protein: CSVEEADRGWSEAFF; D gene: TRBD1; J gene: TRBJ1-1; clone size: few; V gene: TRBV29-1
CDR3 DNA: TGCAGTGCTTGTAAGGCTACGGGGGACAATGAGCAGTACTTC; CDR3 protein: CSACKATGDNEQYF; D gene: -; J gene: TRBJ2-7; clone size: -; V gene: TRBV20-1
CDR3 DNA: TGTGCCAGCAGTTTAATTTTCGGAGGTCCCTACGAGCAGTACTTC; CDR3 protein: CASSLIFGGPYEQYF; D gene: -; J gene: TRBJ2-7; clone size: few; V gene: TRBV12-3/TRBV12-4
CDR3 DNA: TGTGCCAGCAGTGCAGCACTAGCGGGTTCCAATGAGCAGTTCTTC; CDR3 protein: CASSAALAGSNEQFF; D gene: TRBD2; J gene: TRBJ2-1; clone size: many; V gene: TRBV2
CDR3 DNA: TGCGCCAGCAGCCGGGCGGACAGGGACTATGGCTACACCTTC; CDR3 protein: CASSRADRDYGYTF; D gene: TRBD1; J gene: TRBJ1-2; clone size: many; V gene: TRBV4-1
CDR3 DNA: TGTGCCATCAGTGAGCTAGCGAACACTGAAGCTTTCTTT; CDR3 protein: CAISELANTEAFF; D gene: -; J gene: TRBJ1-1; clone size: once; V gene: TRBV10-3
CDR3 DNA: TGTGCCAGCAGTTTATCCCCAACTAGCGGGGTAGGGGAGACCCAGTACTTC; CDR3 protein: CASSLSPTSGVGETQYF; D gene: TRBD2; J gene: TRBJ2-5; clone size: -; V gene: TRBV27
CDR3 DNA: TGTGCCAGCAGCCAAGAACGGGGGGGAAGCTCCTACGAGCAGTACTTC; CDR3 protein: CASSQERGGSSYEQYF; D gene: TRBD2; J gene: TRBJ2-7; clone size: few; V gene: TRBV4-2
CDR3 DNA: TGTGCCAGCAGCTTATTGGACGGGAGTGGGGGGACTAGCGGGAGAAATGAGCAGTTCTTC; CDR3 protein: CASSLLDGSGGTSGRNEQFF; D gene: TRBD2; J gene: TRBJ2-1; clone size: -; V gene: TRBV7-9
CDR3 DNA: TGCGCCAGCAGCCAAGTAATGGGGGACTCTGGGTCTGGGGCCAACGTCCTGACTTTC; CDR3 protein: CASSQVMGDSGSGANVLTF; D gene: -; J gene: TRBJ2-6; clone size: few; V gene: TRBV4-1
CDR3 DNA: TGCGCCAGCAGTCATGACAGAGGGGGACCGGACATTCAGTACTTC; CDR3 protein: CASSHDRGGPDIQYF; D gene: -; J gene: TRBJ2-4; clone size: -; V gene: TRBV5-1
CDR3 DNA: TGTGCCAGCAGCTTAGGTTCGCTAGCGGGGGCCTACGAGCAGTACTTC; CDR3 protein: CASSLGSLAGAYEQYF; D gene: TRBD2; J gene: TRBJ2-7; clone size: -; V gene: TRBV7-2
CDR3 DNA: TGTGCCACCAGTGATCCCGCCAGCAATCAGCCCCAGCATTTT; CDR3 protein: CATSDPASNQPQHF; D gene: -; J gene: TRBJ1-5; clone size: few; V gene: TRBV24-1
CDR3 DNA: TGCAGCGCCCTAACTAGCGGGAGCGGTGGGGAGACCCAGTACTTC; CDR3 protein: CSALTSGSGGETQYF; D gene: TRBD2; J gene: TRBJ2-5; clone size: -; V gene: TRBV29-1
CDR3 DNA: TGTGCCAGCAGCTCCGCGACGGCCTACGAGCAGTACTTC; CDR3 protein: CASSSATAYEQYF; D gene: -; J gene: TRBJ2-7; clone size: few; V gene: TRBV6-6
CDR3 DNA: TGTGCCAGCAGCCACTTGGGAGGGACCTACGAGCAGTACTTC; CDR3 protein: CASSHLGGTYEQYF; D gene: TRBD2; J gene: TRBJ2-7; clone size: few; V gene: TRBV14
CDR3 DNA: TGCAGTGCTAGTACAGGAGATGGCTACACCTTC; CDR3 protein: CSASTGDGYTF; D gene: -; J gene: TRBJ1-2; clone size: -; V gene: TRBV20-1
CDR3 DNA: TGTGCCAGCAGCTTAGTCATTTGGGGGGGCACAGATACGCAGTATTTT; CDR3 protein: CASSLVIWGGTDTQYF; D gene: -; J gene: TRBJ2-3; clone size: few; V gene: TRBV7-2
CDR3 DNA: TGTGCTAGCACCGACGGGTTCGTCAATTCACCCCTCCACTTT; CDR3 protein: CASTDGFVNSPLHF; D gene: -; J gene: TRBJ1-6; clone size: -; V gene: TRBV7-7
CDR3 DNA: TGTGCCAGCAGCGAGAGAGGGGGGCCTAGCACAGATACGCAGTATTTT; CDR3 protein: CASSERGGPSTDTQYF; D gene: -; J gene: TRBJ2-3; clone size: few; V gene: TRBV3-1
CDR3 DNA: TGTGCCAGCAGTGAAGCCGTAGCGGGAGGCGGCACAGATACGCAGTATTTT; CDR3 protein: CASSEAVAGGGTDTQYF; D gene: TRBD2; J gene: TRBJ2-3; clone size: -; V gene: TRBV6-1
CDR3 DNA: TGTGCCACCAGCAGATCTTACGACGGATCCTGGCCCAATTCACCCCTCCACTTT; CDR3 protein: CATSRSYDGSWPNSPLHF; D gene: -; J gene: TRBJ1-6; clone size: few; V gene: TRBV15
CDR3 DNA: TGCAGTGCGTACCCACTAGCGGGAGTCTACAATGAGCAGTTCTTC; CDR3 protein: CSAYPLAGVYNEQFF; D gene: TRBD2; J gene: TRBJ2-1; clone size: -; V gene: TRBV20-1
CDR3 DNA: TGCAGTGCTAGAGCCCGGCAGGGTCCCTATGGCTACACCTTC; CDR3 protein: CSARARQGPYGYTF; D gene: -; J gene: TRBJ1-2; clone size: -; V gene: TRBV20-1
CDR3 DNA: TGTGCCAGTTTTCAGGGCTTTGAAGCTTTCTTT; CDR3 protein: CASFQGFEAFF; D gene: -; J gene: TRBJ1-1; clone size: few; V gene: TRBV12-3/TRBV12-4
CDR3 DNA: TGTGCCAGCAGTTTATGGCAGGCCTACGAGCAGTACTTC; CDR3 protein: CASSLWQAYEQYF; D gene: -; J gene: TRBJ2-7; clone size: few; V gene: TRBV12-3/TRBV12-4